This passage covers 7 T cell receptor beta chains from one sample sequenced in a study of beta chain features in type 1 diabetes. Expressed TCRB transcripts were sequenced, since all the RNA that had been isolated was reverse transcribed. Method: immunoSEQ multiplex PCR; TCRdb's copy keeps in-frame clones and lacks some. Among 300,000 or so clones, around 8% were seen once, and the ten largest hold approximately 0.47%. What was sequenced was central memory CD4+ T cells from blood. The receptors originated from a woman aged 18-29 years in good health.

This clone was picked up many times. The chain uses TRBV5-6 and TRBJ2-1, with a possible D match to TRBD2 (5 bases). Germline V lookup: CDR1 SGHDT, CDR2 YYEEEE. CDR3 length: 14 amino acids. V was cut by 0 bases and J by 8 bases, with 12 bases left in between. The chain's CDR3 is CASSLAGNRDEQFF. For the CDR3, the DNA is TGTGCCAGCAGCTTGGCGGGGAACCGGGATGAGCAGTTCTTC.

The rearrangement links TRBV27 to TRBJ2-3; D unresolved. Germline loops: CDR1 MNHEY, CDR2 SMNVEV (reference sequence). Trimming took off 4 bases at V and 6 bases at J, with 8 bases between the two ends. The CDR3 totals 12 residues. CDR3 bases: TGTGCCAGCAGTTCCAGAAGGGATACGCAGTATTTT. Encoded protein: CASSSRRDTQYF.

In this sample, this clone turned up a few times. The J gene is TRBJ2-7, the V gene TRBV7-9, with TRBD1 as a possible D gene (6 bases). CDR1 SEHNR and CDR2 FQNEAQ come from the germline V gene (reference sequence). The CDR3 has 16 residues. Between the trimmed V and J ends, which lost 1 base and 0 bases, there was a span of 13 bases. The CDR3 loop is CASSLGTAPISYEQYF. The DNA of the CDR3 is TGTGCCAGCAGCTTAGGGACAGCTCCTATCTCCTACGAGCAGTACTTC.

This clone was detected only a few times. The V and J genes are TRBV7-9 and TRBJ2-5, with 9 positions matching TRBD2. The V gene end was trimmed by 2 bases and the J gene end by 5 bases; junction bases not matched to a gene: 6. CDR1 is SEHNR and CDR2 is FQNEAQ in the germline V gene (reference sequence). This CDR3 spans 15 amino acids. The chain's CDR3 is CASSLRGSGSETQYF. CDR3 nucleotides: TGTGCCAGCAGCTTACGTGGTAGCGGGAGTGAGACCCAGTACTTC.

There are a few counts of this clone. The rearrangement joins TRBV6-5 to TRBJ2-4; TRBD1 agrees at 8 bases. Germline loops: CDR1 MNHEY, CDR2 SVGAGI. V shed 6 bases, J shed 1 base, and the junction held 2 bases outside the gene matches. The CDR3 contains 14 residues. As DNA, the CDR3 is TGTGCCAGCAGGAGACAGGGGGCCAAAAACATTCAGTACTTC. Translation gives CASRRQGAKNIQYF.

In this sample, this clone turned up many times. This chain connects TRBV28 to TRBJ2-1; D gene ambiguous. Germline loops: CDR1 MDHEN, CDR2 SYDVKM. Trimming pared 7 bases from V and 9 bases from J, leaving 16 bases between. The CDR3 spans 13 residues. CDR3 DNA sequence: TGTGCCAGCACCCCCGGCACAGACGGTGAGCAGTTCTTC. The encoded protein is CASTPGTDGEQFF.

This clone was seen at least ten times. This chain connects TRBV4-2 to TRBJ1-3; D unresolved. The germline V gene has CDR1 LGHNA and CDR2 YNFKEQ. This CDR3 spans 13 amino acids. With 8 bases removed from V and 3 bases from J, the gap between germline ends came to 11 bases. The CDR3 spells CASSRDSGNTIYF. The DNA of the CDR3 is TGTGCCAGCTCGCGGGATAGTGGAAACACCATATATTTT.